The 2 T cell receptor beta chains below come from one sample, sequenced in a study of T cells in Graves' hyperthyroidism and ophthalmopathy. Amplification targeted TCR beta CDR3 regions from RNA transcripts. Initially, a first-round RT-PCR of the TCR CDR3 employed the HTBI primer set. Each CDR3 protein gets one entry after TCRdb re-called the multiplex PCR reads with MiXCR. The sample carries 350,000 to 450,000 distinct CDR3 sequences, around 15% recorded once. Material: blood. Receptor source: a man aged 45-65 years with Graves' ophthalmopathy.

This clonotype was seen repeatedly, ten times or more. The chain recombines TRBV7-8 with TRBJ2-1, with D possibly being TRBD2 (5 bases). Germline CDR1 and CDR2: SGHVS and FQNEAQ. Trimming pared 1 base from V and 6 bases from J, leaving 16 bases between. The CDR3 spans 16 residues. The CDR3 DNA follows: TGTGCCAGCAGCTTAGTCTGGTCGGGCGGAGGCAATGAGCAGTTCTTC. Translated: CASSLVWSGGGNEQFF.

This clonotype has ten or more counts. V is TRBV20-1 and J is TRBJ1-6; no firm D call. This CDR3 has 12 amino acids. Germline V gene lookup returns CDR1 DFQATT and CDR2 SNEGSKA (reference sequence). V shed 6 bases and J shed 8 bases, with 11 bases lying between them. The CDR3, as DNA: TGCAGTGCCCTGAGACCAGATTCACCCCTCCACTTT. This sequence encodes CSALRPDSPLHF.